These 26 T cell receptor beta chains were all obtained from the same sample, sequenced in a study of cytomegalovirus exposure and HLA in healthy donors. The PCR used 60 Vbeta and 13 Jbeta primers. Sequencing was performed with immunoSEQ multiplex PCR; in TCRdb, only in-frame clones are kept and a portion is missing. The table includes approximately 80,000 clones, over 60% detected once. The source material was PBMCs. Receptors were obtained from a man in his sixties in good health and CMV-seronegative.

V and J are TRBV2 and TRBJ2-1; the match to TRBD2 covers 12 bases. Germline assignment: CDR1 SNHLY and CDR2 FYNNEI. The J segment lost 9 bases and the V segment lost 5 bases, leaving 5 bases of the junction unmatched. The CDR3 length is 14 residues. For the CDR3, the DNA is TGTGCCAGCAGTCGGACTAGCGGGGTGGTTGAGCAGTTCTTC. Amino acid sequence: CASSRTSGVVEQFF.

This chain connects TRBV7-3 to TRBJ1-2, with D hard to call. Germline V gene data show CDR1 as SGHTA and CDR2 as FQGTGA. The CDR3 contains 13 residues. V was pared by 2 bases and J by 5 bases, with 9 bases between. The CDR3: CASSLGPRYGYTF. The CDR3 region has the DNA TGTGCCAGCAGCTTAGGTCCTCGGTATGGCTACACCTTC.

The chain employs TRBV10-3 and TRBJ2-1; 11 bases line up with TRBD1. From germline, CDR1 is ENHRY and CDR2 SYGVKD. V shed 7 bases, J shed 0 bases, and the junction held 8 bases outside the gene matches. This CDR3 comprises 17 residues. The chain's CDR3 is CAITRDRGGSSYNEQFF. CDR3 nucleotide sequence: TGTGCCATCACCCGGGACAGGGGGGGAAGCTCCTACAATGAGCAGTTCTTC.

This sequence joins TRBV2 and TRBJ2-7, with 7 bases lining up with TRBD1. The CDR3 runs to 14 residues. Trimming took 9 bases from V and 2 from J; bases not matched to a gene: 10. CDR1 SNHLY and CDR2 FYNNEI come from the germline V gene. The CDR3 sequence: CASVGQNQAYEQYF. DNA for the CDR3: TGTGCCAGTGTGGGACAGAATCAAGCCTACGAGCAGTACTTC.

The chain has TRBV11-2 and TRBJ2-1, with 8 positions matching TRBD2. CDR1 is SGHAT and CDR2 is FQNNGV in the germline V gene. V gave up 0 bases and J gave up 3 bases; unmatched junction bases: 1. The CDR3 loop spans 15 amino acids. The CDR3 loop is CASSLERGGYNEQFF. The DNA for the CDR3 is TGTGCCAGCAGCTTAGAACGGGGGGGCTACAATGAGCAGTTCTTC.

This clone was detected only once. J is TRBJ1-4 and V is TRBV30; D gene unclear. The germline V and J ends were trimmed by 0 bases and 3 bases, with 8 bases remaining between them. The CDR3 runs 14 residues. Germline V gene sequence: CDR1 GTSNPN, CDR2 SVGIG (reference sequence). The CDR3 region is CAWSVRGANEKLFF. CDR3 DNA sequence: TGTGCCTGGAGTGTACGTGGAGCTAATGAAAAACTGTTTTTT.

J is TRBJ2-3 and V is TRBV7-3; tentatively, D is TRBD1 (5 bases). Germline CDR1 and CDR2: SGHTA and FQGTGA. The CDR3 has 14 residues. The germline V and J ends were trimmed by 4 bases and 2 bases, with 10 bases remaining between them. The CDR3 DNA follows: TGTGCCAGCAGCTCTTCAGGGTTCACAGATACGCAGTATTTT. This gives the protein CASSSSGFTDTQYF.

The chain couples TRBV6-6 to TRBJ2-7; 9 bases fit TRBD1. CDR3 length equals 12 residues. Germline V gene lookup returns CDR1 MNHNY and CDR2 SVGAGI (reference sequence). V was clipped by 6 bases and J by 9 bases; unmatched bases: 6. In DNA, the CDR3 is TGTGCCAGCAGCGCGGGACAGGGCAGGCAGTACTTC. This codes for CASSAGQGRQYF.

The rearrangement joins TRBV5-6 to TRBJ1-2; no firm D call. CDR1 SGHDT and CDR2 YYEEEE come from the germline V gene. The CDR3 totals 14 residues. The ends were cut back, 6 bases at V and 8 bases at J, with 20 bases in the middle. CDR3 loop: CASTATGRRGGYTF. The CDR3 DNA reads as TGTGCCAGCACCGCGACCGGGCGCCGGGGAGGCTACACCTTC. Complete variable domain (other parts from reference TRBV5-6 and TRBJ1-2): DAGVTQSPTHLIKTRGQQVTLRCSPKSGHDTVSWYQQALGQGPQFIFQYYEEEERQRGNFPDRFSGHQFPNYSSELNVNALLLGDSALYLCASTATGRRGGYTFGSGTRLTVV.

The count of this clone is one. The genes are TRBV6-1 and TRBJ1-2, with TRBD1 matching 7 bases. The CDR3 runs to 15 residues. The germline CDR1 and CDR2 sequences are MNHNS and SASEGT. Trimming removed 2 bases from V and 4 bases from J; junction bases left unmatched: 7. The CDR3 reads CASSEQRQGSYGYTF. DNA of the CDR3: TGTGCCAGCAGTGAACAAAGACAGGGAAGCTATGGCTACACCTTC.

The chain combines TRBV14 with TRBJ1-6; 8 bases align to TRBD1. Germline V gene lookup returns CDR1 SGHDN and CDR2 FVKESK. This CDR3 region has 13 residues. After removal of 5 bases from V and 8 bases from J, the junction contained 2 bases not matched to a gene. CDR3 in DNA: TGTGCCAGCAGCAGACAGGGGTATTCACCCCTCCACTTT. Protein: CASSRQGYSPLHF. Filled out from reference TRBV14 and TRBJ1-6, the complete variable domain reads EAGVTQFPSHSVIEKGQTVTLRCDPISGHDNLYWYRRVMGKEIKFLLHFVKESKQDESGMPNNRFLAERTGGTYSTLKVQPAELEDSGVYFCASSRQGYSPLHFGNGTRLTVT.

The V gene is TRBV15, the J gene TRBJ1-4; D is perhaps TRBD1 (5 bases). In germline, CDR1 is LNHNV, CDR2 YYDKDF (reference sequence). The CDR3 is 15 residues long. V was trimmed by 0 bases and J by 8 bases, leaving 13 bases between them. The CDR3 protein is CATSRDWQGREKLFF. CDR3 in DNA: TGTGCCACCAGCAGAGATTGGCAGGGTCGGGAAAAACTGTTTTTT. Variable domain in full (rest from reference TRBV15 and TRBJ1-4): DAMVIQNPRYQVTQFGKPVTLSCSQTLNHNVMYWYQQKSSQAPKLLFHYYDKDFNNEADTPDNFQSRRPNTSFCFLDIRSPGLGDTAMYLCATSRDWQGREKLFFGSGTQLSVL.

The CDR3 here is CASSYMLAGGAYEQYF. The CDR3 DNA sequence: TGTGCCAGCAGTTATATGCTAGCGGGGGGGGCCTACGAGCAGTACTTC. This chain joins TRBV6-5 and TRBJ2-5; 12 nucleotides match TRBD2. The tail of the sequence fits TRBJ2-7 better, so the J call may be wrong. CDR3 length equals 16 residues. Germline V gives CDR1 MNHEY, CDR2 SVGAGI.

This clone has just one count. The V and J genes are TRBV5-1 and TRBJ1-1, with D perhaps matching TRBD1 (6 bases). The CDR3 is 13 amino acids. Looked up from germline, CDR1 is SGHRS and CDR2 is YFSETQ. The V end lost 4 bases, the J end lost 6 bases, and 13 bases lay between the germline ends. The CDR3 DNA is TGCGCCAGCAGCCCGGGACAATCCGCTGAAGCTTTCTTT. Residues: CASSPGQSAEAFF.

The chain carries TRBV7-6 and TRBJ2-2; 9 nucleotides align to TRBD1. The CDR3 is 15 residues long. Germline values: CDR1 SGHVS, CDR2 FNYEAQ. The J segment lost 7 bases and the V segment lost 5 bases, leaving 8 bases of the junction unmatched. The CDR3 coding sequence is TGTGCCAGCAGCGCGCGCCTGACAGGGGGCGGGGAGCTGTTTTTT. It is translated as CASSARLTGGGELFF.

This clone appeared a few times. The chain employs TRBV5-1 and TRBJ1-1, with 8 bases aligning to TRBD1. Trimming cost V 5 bases and J 2 bases; bases outside gene matches: 5. The CDR3 extends over 14 amino acids. Germline CDR1 reads SGHRS; CDR2 reads YFSETQ. CDR3 DNA sequence: TGCGCCAGCAGGATAGGGACAGGCAACACTGAAGCTTTCTTT. The encoded protein is CASRIGTGNTEAFF.

The chain employs TRBV27 and TRBJ2-4, with 8 nucleotides matching TRBD2. This CDR3 comprises 13 residues. Germline V lookup: CDR1 MNHEY, CDR2 SMNVEV (reference sequence). V lost 4 bases and J lost 7; bases outside the gene matches: 3. The CDR3 region is CASSSRGGNIQYF. CDR3 nucleotides: TGTGCCAGCAGTTCCCGGGGGGGGAACATTCAGTACTTC.

The chain carries TRBV5-1 and TRBJ1-5; a possible D gene is TRBD1 (5 bases). CDR1 and CDR2 (germline): SGHRS, YFSETQ. V was clipped by 0 bases and J by 2 bases, with 15 bases between them. The length of the CDR3 is 17 residues. DNA for the CDR3: TGCGCCAGCAGCTTGGACCCCCCGCAGGGCGGCAATCAGCCCCAGCATTTT. The encoded protein is CASSLDPPQGGNQPQHF. Based on the CDR3 plus reference TRBV5-1 and TRBJ1-5, the full variable domain is KAGVTQTPRYLIKTRGQQVTLSCSPISGHRSVSWYQQTPGQGLQFLFEYFSETQRNKGNFPGRFSGRQFSNSRSEMNVSTLELGDSALYLCASSLDPPQGGNQPQHFGDGTRLSIL.

The V gene is TRBV6-5, the J gene TRBJ2-7; 11 bases line up with TRBD1. The V segment lost 6 bases and the J segment 0 bases; nucleotides outside the gene matches: 1. Germline CDR1 is MNHEY and CDR2 is SVGAGI. This CDR3 has 14 residues. For the CDR3, the DNA is TGTGCCAGCAGGGGGACAGGGGGCTCCTACGAGCAGTACTTC. It yields the protein CASRGTGGSYEQYF.

About this clone: Other DNA sequences in this specimen translate into the identical CDR3. The genes are TRBV2 and TRBJ2-2; TRBD1 matches at 12 bases. This CDR3 has 16 residues. The germline gives CDR1 SNHLY, CDR2 FYNNEI. Germline trimming cut 8 bases from V and 4 bases from J; bases unmatched to any gene: 8. CDR3 sequence reads: CASLEGTGGFTGELFF. The CDR3 coding sequence is TGTGCCAGCCTGGAGGGGACAGGGGGCTTCACCGGGGAGCTGTTTTTT.

The chain uses TRBV5-1 and TRBJ2-7; D gene ambiguous. Germline values: CDR1 SGHRS, CDR2 YFSETQ. Trimming left V 0 bases short and J 0 bases short, with 7 bases between. This CDR3 is built from 14 residues. CDR3 bases: TGCGCCAGCAGCTTGGGTAGTCCCTCCTACGAGCAGTACTTC. This codes for CASSLGSPSYEQYF.

This sequence joins TRBV2 and TRBJ1-4; 9 nucleotides align to TRBD1. V lost 6 bases to trimming and J lost 6 bases; unmatched junction nucleotides: 5. The CDR3 runs 14 residues. Germline values: CDR1 SNHLY, CDR2 FYNNEI. Written as DNA, the CDR3 is TGTGCCAGCAGGCTTGACAGGGGGTATGAAAAACTGTTTTTT. Amino acid sequence: CASRLDRGYEKLFF.

This clone was found once. The J gene is TRBJ1-1, the V gene TRBV10-3, with D unclear. Germline V gives CDR1 ENHRY, CDR2 SYGVKD. The CDR3 has 13 amino acids. V gave up 3 bases and J gave up 1 base, with 6 bases separating them. DNA of the CDR3: TGTGCCATCAGTGACCTCAGGAACACTGAAGCTTTCTTT. Its translation: CAISDLRNTEAFF.

This clone showed up just once. The chain recombines TRBV7-9 with TRBJ1-1, with no clear D. V shed 5 bases and J shed 0 bases, with 16 bases lying between them. Germline V CDR1 and CDR2: SEHNR, FQNEAQ (reference sequence). The CDR3 length is 16 residues. DNA for the CDR3: TGTGCCAGCAGCCACCCTACCAGCGGCATGAACACTGAAGCTTTCTTT. It codes for CASSHPTSGMNTEAFF.

V gene TRBV13 combines with J gene TRBJ1-1; TRBD1 aligns across 12 bases. The V segment lost 5 bases and the J segment 3 bases; nucleotides outside the gene matches: 7. CDR3 length: 16 amino acids. The germline CDR1 and CDR2 sequences are PRHDT and FYEKMQ (reference sequence). The CDR3 sequence: CASSAPGQGADTEAFF. CDR3 nucleotide sequence: TGTGCCAGCAGCGCACCGGGACAGGGGGCTGACACTGAAGCTTTCTTT.

The gene calls are TRBV5-8 and TRBJ1-5; the D is unclear. This CDR3 contains 17 residues. The germline V gene encodes CDR1 SGHTS and CDR2 YDEGEE. V was cut by 3 bases and J by 4 bases, with 20 bases left in between. CDR3 protein: CASSSGIGLEKNQPQHF. The CDR3 nucleotides read TGTGCCAGCAGCTCGGGAATTGGGTTAGAGAAGAATCAGCCCCAGCATTTT.